These T cell receptor beta chains were read from a single sample in a study of shared clonotypes between healthy human individuals. Libraries were prepared by immunoSEQ multiplex PCR; TCRdb keeps only in-frame clonotypes and omits some of them. The data hold some 1,900,000 clones, with 85% to 95% observed a single time. Sequencing was carried out using naive CD8+ T cells sorted from blood. These TCRs come from a man aged 18-30 years in good health. Each CDR3 is given with its conserved first and last residue. The order of the fields is D gene, V gene, clone size, J gene, CDR3 DNA, CDR3 protein. D genes are given only for firm matches. Size tells how often a clone was seen (once, few, many) or the class of an expanded clone, and some rows leave it out.

TRBD2	TRBV5-1	NA	TRBJ2-3	TGCGCCAGCAGGGGCCCGCTGGAGCGGGAGGGAGTAAGCACAGATACGCAGTATTTT	CASRGPLEREGVSTDTQYF
TRBD2	TRBV9	NA	TRBJ2-2	TGTGCCAGCAGCGTAGCGACTAGCGGGAACACCGGGGAGCTGTTTTTT	CASSVATSGNTGELFF
NA	TRBV19	NA	TRBJ1-2	TGTGCCAGTAGTTTATCTCCCGAGTACTATGGCTACACCTTC	CASSLSPEYYGYTF
NA	TRBV5-4	NA	TRBJ1-2	TGTGCCAGCAGCTGGGGTGGGATCCCCCGCTACACCTTC	CASSWGGIPRYTF
TRBD1	TRBV29-1	NA	TRBJ2-2	TGCAGCGTACGGACAGGGGGCATCACCGGGGAGCTGTTTTTT	CSVRTGGITGELFF
TRBD2	TRBV5-4	NA	TRBJ2-7	TGTGCCAGCAGCCAAGGACTAGCGGAGATCTACGAGCAGTACTTC	CASSQGLAEIYEQYF
NA	TRBV4-1	NA	TRBJ2-5	TGCGCCAGCAGCCAAGGGGCCTACCAAGAGACCCAGTACTTC	CASSQGAYQETQYF
NA	TRBV9	NA	TRBJ1-4	TGTGCCAGCAGCGTAGGTGGGGGGGCTAATGAAAAACTGTTTTTT	CASSVGGGANEKLFF
NA	TRBV6-5	NA	TRBJ2-5	TGTGCCAGCAGCCGGACGCCGGAAGAGACCCAGTACTTC	CASSRTPEETQYF
TRBD2	TRBV9	once	TRBJ2-7	TGTGCCAGCAGCGTAAGCGGGGGCCCCATCTACGAGCAGTACTTC	CASSVSGGPIYEQYF
NA	TRBV4-1	NA	TRBJ1-3	TGCGCCAGCAGCCCTAATGACGGACAGTACTCTGGAAACACCATATATTTT	CASSPNDGQYSGNTIYF
TRBD2	TRBV5-4	NA	TRBJ2-5	TGTGCCAGCAGCTTGGTGGGACTAGCTTTGGAGACCCAGTACTTC	CASSLVGLALETQYF
NA	TRBV7-9	NA	TRBJ2-7	TGTGCCAGCAGCTTTTCCGCCGACGAGCAGTACTTC	CASSFSADEQYF
NA	TRBV15	NA	TRBJ2-5	TGTGCCACCAGCACTACGTCTTCCGAGACCCAGTACTTC	CATSTTSSETQYF
NA	TRBV4-1	NA	TRBJ2-7	TGCGCCAGCAGCCAAGGTCCGGGACGAACCTACGAGCAGTACTTC	CASSQGPGRTYEQYF
TRBD2	TRBV4-2	NA	TRBJ2-1	TGTGCCAGCAGTCACGGAGCTAGCGGGCTCGTTAATGAGCAGTTCTTC	CASSHGASGLVNEQFF
NA	TRBV6-1	NA	TRBJ1-1	TGTGCCAGCAGTGAATATAACACTGAAGCTTTCTTT	CASSEYNTEAFF
TRBD1	TRBV7-8	NA	TRBJ2-2	TGTGCCAGCAGCTTACCCCTGGGACAGGGGGTGACAGGCACCGGGGAGCTGTTTTTT	CASSLPLGQGVTGTGELFF
NA	TRBV7-6	NA	TRBJ2-3	TGTGCCAGCAGCTTAGCGGGAGGCAGCACAGATACGCAGTATTTT	CASSLAGGSTDTQYF
TRBD1	TRBV2	NA	TRBJ1-5	TGTGCCAGCAGTGAATACAGGGGAGGAGGCAATCAGCCCCAGCATTTT	CASSEYRGGGNQPQHF
NA	TRBV27	NA	TRBJ2-3	TGTGCCAGCAGTCGTCGGGGCCGGACGGTGGGTACGCAGTATTTT	CASSRRGRTVGTQYF
TRBD2	TRBV30	NA	TRBJ2-7	TGTGCCTGGAGCGGGGGGGTATCCTACGAGCAGTACTTC	CAWSGGVSYEQYF
NA	TRBV7-7	NA	TRBJ2-3	TGTGCTAGCAGCTTAGATTGGGGTCATACGCAGTATTTT	CASSLDWGHTQYF
NA	TRBV6-1	NA	TRBJ2-3	TGTGCCAGCAGTGAAATTACTGGTGGCACAGATACGCAGTATTTT	CASSEITGGTDTQYF
NA	TRBV2	NA	TRBJ2-1	TGTGCCAGCAAGTACGTTCAGGGCTACAATGAGCAGTTCTTC	CASKYVQGYNEQFF
NA	TRBV7-6	NA	TRBJ1-1	TGTGCCAGCAGCTTAGGTTCTGGACTCATGAACACTGAAGCTTTCTTT	CASSLGSGLMNTEAFF
NA	TRBV9	NA	TRBJ1-1	TGTGCCAGCAGCGTATATGGGGAAACTGAAGCTTTCTTT	CASSVYGETEAFF
TRBD2	TRBV6-1	NA	TRBJ2-7	TGTGCCAGCAGTCATCTAGCGGGAGAGGTCGAGCAGTACTTC	CASSHLAGEVEQYF
TRBD2	TRBV9	NA	TRBJ2-3	TGTGCCAGCAGCGAAACTAGCGGGGGGGTCACAGATACGCAGTATTTT	CASSETSGGVTDTQYF
TRBD2	TRBV29-1	NA	TRBJ2-3	TGCAGCGTGTTAATAGCGGGGGGGAGCCCAGATACGCAGTATTTT	CSVLIAGGSPDTQYF